A single T cell receptor (beta chain) is shown here with its context. Its specificity is unknown. The record originates from a study of cytomegalovirus exposure and HLA in healthy donors. The study's findings and limits: Usually a TCR sequence was rare, but some public TCRs were found in many donors.

13 Jbeta primers and 60 Vbeta primers were used for the PCR. Libraries were prepared by immunoSEQ multiplex PCR; TCRdb keeps only in-frame clonotypes and omits some of them. The table shows some 240,000 clones, with about nine tenths occurring only once. Germline CDR1 and CDR2: LNHDA and SQIVND (reference sequence). This CDR3 region has 17 residues. With V trimmed by 3 bases and J by 7 bases, 9 bases remained unmatched. The rearrangement links TRBV19 to TRBJ1-4; TRBD1 matches 12 bases. Sequenced material: PBMCs. The receptor was derived from a girl aged 2 to 9 in good health and CMV-seronegative. The CDR3 bases are TGTGCCAGTAGTATTGGGGACAGGGGGCGCCGAGGTGAAAAACTGTTTTTT. Amino acids: CASSIGDRGRRGEKLFF.